This passage covers 23 T cell receptor beta chains from one sample sequenced in a study of cytomegalovirus exposure and HLA in healthy donors. PCR primers comprised 60 Vbeta and 13 Jbeta primers. Profiling relied on immunoSEQ multiplex PCR, and the TCRdb table lists in-frame clones only, not all of them. This repertoire shows about 180,000 clones, around 77% found once; its top ten account for 2% to 2.5%. The sequenced sample was PBMCs. The receptors were gathered from a man aged 55 to 70 in good health and CMV-seronegative.

The V gene is TRBV29-1, the J gene TRBJ2-3, with D perhaps matching TRBD1 (6 bases). CDR3 size: 12 residues. Germline CDR1 and CDR2: SQVTM and ANQGSEA. V was shortened by 0 bases and J by 5 bases, with 6 bases between the two germline ends. In DNA form, the CDR3 reads TGCAGCGTTGAAGAAGGGGGAGATACGCAGTATTTT. The encoded protein is CSVEEGGDTQYF.

This chain uses TRBV5-6 with TRBJ1-3; TRBD1 might be the D (5 bases). Trimming shortened V by 0 bases and J by 3 bases, and 13 bases separated the two germline ends. This CDR3 has 16 residues. The germline V gene encodes CDR1 SGHDT and CDR2 YYEEEE. The CDR3 loop is CASSLEGREIGNTIYF. The CDR3 coding sequence is TGTGCCAGCAGCTTGGAGGGCAGGGAAATTGGAAACACCATATATTTT.

The chain recombines TRBV7-9 with TRBJ1-4, with 10 bases fitting TRBD1. After removal of 5 bases from V and 1 base from J, the junction contained 7 bases not matched to a gene. The CDR3 runs 17 residues. Germline assignment: CDR1 SEHNR and CDR2 FQNEAQ (reference sequence). In nucleotides, the CDR3 is TGTGCCAGCAGCCCGGACAGGGGGATTGGAACTAATGAAAAACTGTTTTTT. Its protein is CASSPDRGIGTNEKLFF. Looking up the rest from reference TRBV7-9 and TRBJ1-4 gives the full variable domain: DTGVSQNPRHKITKRGQNVTFRCDPISEHNRLYWYRQTLGQGPEFLTYFQNEAQLEKSRLLSDRFSAERPKGSFSTLEIQRTEQGDSAMYLCASSPDRGIGTNEKLFFGSGTQLSVL.

The rearrangement links TRBV6-5 to TRBJ1-1, with 8 bases that match TRBD1. J was trimmed by 5 bases and V by 6 bases; bases with no gene match: 8. This CDR3 contains 14 residues. The V gene's germline CDR1 is MNHEY and CDR2 SVGAGI. The CDR3 sequence: CASRLTGGGTEAFF. The CDR3 coding sequence is TGTGCCAGCAGGCTTACAGGGGGAGGGACTGAAGCTTTCTTT.

This clone was seen only once. CDR3 DNA sequence: TGTGCCAGTAGTCTTCAGGAACCCAACTCTGGGGCCAACGTCCTGACTTTC. It is translated as CASSLQEPNSGANVLTF. The V call is TRBV19, the J call TRBJ2-6; no clear D. The CDR3 length is 17 residues. Per the germline V gene, CDR1 is LNHDA and CDR2 is SQIVND (reference sequence). Trimming took 5 bases from V and 0 from J, leaving 14 bases between them.

The J gene is TRBJ2-3, the V gene TRBV5-6, with D tentatively TRBD2 (6 bases). Trimming took 4 bases from V and 4 from J, leaving 16 bases between them. CDR1 and CDR2 (germline): SGHDT, YYEEEE. The CDR3 is made up of 15 amino acids. In DNA form, the CDR3 reads TGTGCCAGCAGCAGAAGGTCGGAGGGGCCAGATACGCAGTATTTT. This translates into CASSRRSEGPDTQYF.

V and J are TRBV25-1 and TRBJ2-1; possibly TRBD2 for D (5 bases). The CDR3 consists of 11 residues. The germline V and J ends were trimmed by 4 bases and 10 bases, with 8 bases remaining between them. Germline values: CDR1 MGHDK, CDR2 SYGVNS. CDR3 sequence (DNA): TGTGCCAGCAGTGTCGGCGGGGAGCAGTTCTTC. Translation: CASSVGGEQFF.

This sequence joins TRBV7-2 and TRBJ2-5, with D perhaps TRBD1 (6 bases). The J call may be wrong; the DNA end is better matched by TRBJ2-7. The CDR3 sequence is 13 residues long. Germline CDR1 reads SGHTA; CDR2 reads FQGNSA. The CDR3 sequence: CASSPTGGYEQYF. The CDR3 DNA sequence: TGTGCCAGCAGCCCGACAGGAGGCTACGAGCAGTACTTC.

The V call is TRBV7-2, the J call TRBJ1-2; D is perhaps TRBD1 (6 bases). This CDR3 is 14 amino acids long. Germline lookup yields CDR1 SGHTA and CDR2 FQGNSA. V lost 3 bases to trimming and J lost 6 bases, with 14 bases between them. CDR3 loop: CASSLQSGVDGYTF. The CDR3 bases are TGTGCCAGCAGCTTGCAGTCAGGGGTGGATGGCTACACCTTC. Full variable domain (rest looked up from reference TRBV7-2 and TRBJ1-2): GAGVSQSPSNKVTEKGKDVELRCDPISGHTALYWYRQSLGQGLEFLIYFQGNSAPDKSGLPSDRFSAERTGGSVSTLTIQRTQQEDSAVYLCASSLQSGVDGYTFGSGTRLTVV.

CDR3 sequence reads: CASMAGETQYF. As DNA, the CDR3 is TGTGCCAGCATGGCGGGAGAGACCCAGTACTTC. This chain joins TRBV27 and TRBJ2-5, with D possibly being TRBD2 (5 bases). Germline V gives CDR1 MNHEY, CDR2 SMNVEV (reference sequence). The CDR3 covers 11 residues. V gave up 7 bases and J gave up 4 bases, with 7 bases separating them.

The V call is TRBV7-2, the J call TRBJ2-5; 9 nucleotides align to TRBD1. The CDR3 has 14 amino acids. Germline trimming cut 4 bases from V and 5 bases from J; bases unmatched to any gene: 5. The germline V gene encodes CDR1 SGHTA and CDR2 FQGNSA. The CDR3 spells CASSSTGGVETQYF. In DNA, the CDR3 is TGTGCCAGCAGCTCCACAGGGGGCGTTGAGACCCAGTACTTC.

V gene TRBV19 combines with J gene TRBJ1-3; a possible D gene is TRBD1 (5 bases). CDR1 and CDR2 from the germline V gene are LNHDA and SQIVND (reference sequence). The length of the CDR3 is 14 residues. The germline V and J ends were trimmed by 8 bases and 0 bases, with 11 bases remaining between them. In nucleotides, the CDR3 is TGTGCCAGTGCACGTGGGGCCTCTGGAAACACCATATATTTT. Amino acid sequence: CASARGASGNTIYF.

The genes are TRBV28 and TRBJ1-1; D possibly corresponds to TRBD1 (6 bases). There are 13 residues in the CDR3. The germline gives CDR1 MDHEN, CDR2 SYDVKM. The V gene lost 2 bases and the J gene lost 10 bases, with 14 bases spanning the gap. CDR3 bases: TGTGCCAGCAGTTTAGGCCAGGGGCGGGTAGCTTTCTTT. As protein: CASSLGQGRVAFF.

J is TRBJ1-2 and V is TRBV16, with TRBD1 as a possible D gene (6 bases). Germline-derived CDR1 and CDR2 are KGHSY and FQNENV. The CDR3 is 17 residues long. Between the trimmed V and J ends, which lost 1 base and 2 bases, there was a span of 17 bases. The CDR3 DNA is TGTGCCAGCAGCCAATGGGCGGACTCCGGGACAAACTATGGCTACACCTTC. Its translation: CASSQWADSGTNYGYTF.

The rearrangement uses TRBV6-5 and TRBJ2-5; D is perhaps TRBD1 (5 bases). V lost 7 bases to trimming and J lost 1 base, with 10 bases between them. CDR1 and CDR2 from the germline V gene are MNHEY and SVGAGI. This CDR3 is 13 amino acids long. The CDR3 sequence: CASTSGSQETQYF. The CDR3 coding sequence is TGTGCCAGCACCTCAGGGTCCCAAGAGACCCAGTACTTC.

In its sample, this clone was seen a few times. This rearrangement joins TRBV4-1 to TRBJ1-1; D not certain. In germline, CDR1 is MGHRA, CDR2 YSYEKL. CDR3 length equals 13 residues. The V end was cut by 2 bases, the J end by 7 bases, with 11 bases between. CDR3 residues: CASSQYLGGEAFF. The CDR3 DNA reads TGCGCCAGCAGCCAATATTTAGGCGGTGAAGCTTTCTTT.

This clone has more than one count but fewer than ten. This rearrangement joins TRBV28 to TRBJ2-7; no definite D call. Trimming pared 5 bases from V and 3 bases from J, leaving 14 bases between. CDR3 length: 14 amino acids. Germline assignment: CDR1 MDHEN and CDR2 SYDVKM. This CDR3 reads CASSPLFRYYEQYF. DNA of the CDR3: TGTGCCAGCAGTCCCCTGTTCAGGTACTACGAGCAGTACTTC.

The CDR3 nucleotides are TGCGCCAGCAGCCCGGAGGGACAGGGCCTCAATCAGCCCCAGCATTTT. Its translation is CASSPEGQGLNQPQHF. V usage is TRBV5-1 and J usage is TRBJ1-5, with 9 bases fitting TRBD1. V lost 4 bases to trimming and J lost 3 bases; unmatched junction nucleotides: 8. CDR3 size: 16 residues. Per germline, CDR1 SGHRS and CDR2 YFSETQ.

The chain has TRBV28 and TRBJ1-3, with 7 bases fitting TRBD1. V lost 3 bases, J lost 0 bases, and 5 bases stayed unmatched. Germline CDR1 reads MDHEN; CDR2 reads SYDVKM. This CDR3 spans 16 amino acids. The CDR3, as DNA: TGTGCCAGCAGTTTCCAGGGGGACAGCTCTGGAAACACCATATATTTT. Its protein product is CASSFQGDSSGNTIYF.

The chain recombines TRBV27 with TRBJ2-7; 11 bases map to TRBD2. Trimming took 5 bases from V and 3 from J; bases not matched to a gene: 6. Looked up from germline, CDR1 is MNHEY and CDR2 is SMNVEV (reference sequence). This CDR3 has 15 residues. The CDR3 nucleotides are TGTGCCAGCAGTCCCCGACTAGCGGGGCACTACGAGCAGTACTTC. Translating gives CASSPRLAGHYEQYF.

V and J are TRBV5-4 and TRBJ2-1; D may be TRBD1 (6 bases). There are 13 residues in the CDR3. V was cut by 0 bases and J by 9 bases, with 10 bases left in between. Germline CDR1 reads SGHNT; CDR2 reads YYREEE (reference sequence). CDR3 loop: CASSLAGAIEQFF. Written as DNA, the CDR3 is TGTGCCAGCAGCTTGGCAGGGGCGATTGAGCAGTTCTTC. The whole variable domain, filled in from reference TRBV5-4 and TRBJ2-1, reads ETGVTQSPTHLIKTRGQQVTLRCSSQSGHNTVSWYQQALGQGPQFIFQYYREEENGRGNFPPRFSGLQFPNYSSELNVNALELDDSALYLCASSLAGAIEQFFGPGTRLTVL.

The chain uses TRBV27 and TRBJ2-7; 10 positions match TRBD2. The CDR3 is made up of 15 amino acids. CDR1 and CDR2 from the germline V gene are MNHEY and SMNVEV (reference sequence). V gave up 6 bases and J gave up 1 base; unmatched junction bases: 6. CDR3 in DNA: TGTGCCAGCAGCTCGGGACTAGCGCATTCCTACGAGCAGTACTTC. It translates to CASSSGLAHSYEQYF.

The V and J genes are TRBV9 and TRBJ2-1, with D tentatively TRBD1 (6 bases). Germline loops: CDR1 SGDLS, CDR2 YYNGEE. This CDR3 comprises 14 residues. Trimming took 0 bases from V and 9 from J, leaving 13 bases between them. In nucleotides, the CDR3 is TGTGCCAGCAGCGTAGAGGGTCTAGGGGGTGAGCAGTTCTTC. This codes for CASSVEGLGGEQFF.